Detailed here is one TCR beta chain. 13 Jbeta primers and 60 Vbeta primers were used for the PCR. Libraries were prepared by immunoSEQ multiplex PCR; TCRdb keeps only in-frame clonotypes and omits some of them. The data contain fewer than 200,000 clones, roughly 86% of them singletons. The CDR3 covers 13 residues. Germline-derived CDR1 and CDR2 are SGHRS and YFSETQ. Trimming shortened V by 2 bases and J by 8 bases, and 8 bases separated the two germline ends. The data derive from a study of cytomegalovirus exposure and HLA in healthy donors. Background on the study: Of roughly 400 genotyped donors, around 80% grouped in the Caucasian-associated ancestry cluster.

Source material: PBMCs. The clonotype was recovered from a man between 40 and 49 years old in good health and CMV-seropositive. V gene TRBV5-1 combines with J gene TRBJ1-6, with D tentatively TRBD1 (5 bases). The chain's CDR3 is CASSLSRDSPLHF. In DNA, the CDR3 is TGCGCCAGCAGCTTAAGCAGGGATTCACCCCTCCACTTT.